The 26 T cell receptor beta chains below come from one sample, sequenced in a study of cytomegalovirus exposure and HLA in healthy donors. The PCR ran on 60 Vbeta and 13 Jbeta primers. Produced via immunoSEQ multiplex PCR; TCRdb's table is partial and in-frame only. The sample yields approximately 120,000 clones, less than 85% seen once. The specimen sequenced was PBMCs. These receptors were taken from a man under 40 in good health and CMV-seropositive.

V and J are TRBV5-8 and TRBJ2-5; a possible D gene is TRBD1 (6 bases). Per germline, CDR1 SGHTS and CDR2 YDEGEE. V lost 1 base and J lost 2, with 12 bases in between. The CDR3 has 15 residues. The CDR3 spells CASSLQRTEQETQYF. DNA of the CDR3: TGTGCCAGCAGCTTGCAACGGACAGAGCAAGAGACCCAGTACTTC.

V and J are TRBV27 and TRBJ2-3; TRBD2 matches 10 bases. With V trimmed by 5 bases and J by 2 bases, 10 bases remained unmatched. Germline V lookup: CDR1 MNHEY, CDR2 SMNVEV (reference sequence). CDR3 length: 17 residues. The CDR3 bases are TGTGCCAGCAGTAGTTCCGGGACTAGCGTGATCACAGATACGCAGTATTTT. Protein product: CASSSSGTSVITDTQYF.

The V gene is TRBV7-9, the J gene TRBJ1-6; 9 bases agree with TRBD1. The CDR3 totals 14 residues. V was clipped by 4 bases and J by 7 bases; unmatched bases: 2. Germline CDR1 reads SEHNR; CDR2 reads FQNEAQ (reference sequence). The CDR3 reads CASSYGQGNSPLHF. The CDR3 nucleotides are TGTGCCAGCAGCTACGGACAGGGGAATTCACCCCTCCACTTT.

The chain employs TRBV19 and TRBJ2-2; 7 bases are a match to TRBD2. J was trimmed by 5 bases and V by 5 bases; bases with no gene match: 2. CDR1 and CDR2 from the germline V gene are LNHDA and SQIVND (reference sequence). This CDR3 comprises 13 residues. The CDR3 region is CASSRGGTGELFF. As DNA, the CDR3 is TGTGCCAGTAGTCGCGGGGGTACCGGGGAGCTGTTTTTT.

In DNA form, the CDR3 reads TGTGCCAGCAGCTTGGGGCGGTGGAGATTCAATCAGCCCCAGCATTTT. Amino acid sequence: CASSLGRWRFNQPQHF. This rearrangement joins TRBV5-8 to TRBJ1-5, with D unresolved. This CDR3 region has 16 residues. V was pared by 0 bases and J by 3 bases, with 13 bases between. The germline gives CDR1 SGHTS, CDR2 YDEGEE.

The gene calls are TRBV30 and TRBJ2-3, with D perhaps TRBD1 (6 bases). Germline V gives CDR1 GTSNPN, CDR2 SVGIG (reference sequence). The CDR3 totals 14 residues. Trimming removed 5 bases at V and 0 bases at J, with 12 bases between. The CDR3 sequence is CAWATGSSTDTQYF. CDR3 coding DNA: TGTGCCTGGGCCACAGGGAGTAGCACAGATACGCAGTATTTT. Looking up the rest from reference TRBV30 and TRBJ2-3 gives the full variable domain: SQTIHQWPATLVQPVGSPLSLECTVEGTSNPNLYWYRQAAGRGLQLLFYSVGIGQISSEVPQNLSASRPQDRQFILSSKKLLLSDSGFYLCAWATGSSTDTQYFGPGTRLTVL.

V gene TRBV2 combines with J gene TRBJ2-5; no firm D call. Germline assignment: CDR1 SNHLY and CDR2 FYNNEI. Trimming removed 0 bases from V and 3 bases from J, with 8 bases in between. The CDR3 is 14 residues long. The CDR3 DNA follows: TGTGCCAGCAGTGAAGCTCTGTTAGAAGAGACCCAGTACTTC. It is translated as CASSEALLEETQYF.

This chain joins TRBV4-1 and TRBJ2-3; unclear D gene. Trimming shortened V by 3 bases and J by 5 bases, and 6 bases separated the two germline ends. Germline V gene sequence: CDR1 MGHRA, CDR2 YSYEKL. This CDR3 comprises 12 residues. The CDR3 DNA follows: TGCGCCAGCAGCCACCGACTAGATACGCAGTATTTT. Residues: CASSHRLDTQYF.

CDR3 residues: CASSIGRQGEGPQHF. The CDR3 nucleotides are TGTGCCAGTAGTATCGGGCGTCAGGGTGAAGGGCCCCAGCATTTT. This chain links TRBV19 with TRBJ1-5, with D perhaps matching TRBD1 (5 bases). The CDR3 loop spans 15 amino acids. Trimming left V 3 bases short and J 9 bases short, with 18 bases between. Germline loops: CDR1 LNHDA, CDR2 SQIVND (reference sequence).

The chain uses TRBV2 and TRBJ1-1; D perhaps matches TRBD1 (5 bases). The CDR3 runs to 13 residues. Deletions cut 8 bases from V and 4 bases from J, with 14 bases between. Germline CDR1 reads SNHLY; CDR2 reads FYNNEI. CDR3 sequence reads: CASGTSRVTEAFF. The CDR3 DNA sequence: TGTGCCAGCGGTACCAGCAGGGTCACTGAAGCTTTCTTT.

This clone appeared a few times. The chain has TRBV19 and TRBJ1-1, with 10 bases lining up with TRBD1. J gave up 1 base and V 6 bases, and 8 bases lay outside the gene matches. The CDR3 consists of 16 residues. CDR1 is LNHDA, CDR2 SQIVND, per germline (reference sequence). The CDR3 is CASSPGQGTWNTEAFF. The DNA for the CDR3 is TGTGCCAGTAGCCCGGGACAGGGGACTTGGAACACTGAAGCTTTCTTT.

This clone has a handful of counts. This chain joins TRBV19 and TRBJ1-1; D is unclear. Germline V CDR1 and CDR2: LNHDA, SQIVND (reference sequence). The V gene lost 1 base and the J gene lost 3 bases, with 6 bases spanning the gap. This CDR3 has 13 residues. The CDR3 loop reads CASSIVRDTEAFF. The CDR3 DNA reads as TGTGCCAGTAGTATAGTGAGAGACACTGAAGCTTTCTTT.

A remark on this clone: The same CDR3 also results from other DNA sequences found in this sample. V is TRBV7-2 and J is TRBJ1-1; 7 bases align to TRBD1. The CDR3 totals 12 residues. Germline-derived CDR1 and CDR2 are SGHTA and FQGNSA. The CDR3: CAEEGANTEAFF. CDR3 nucleotide sequence: TGTGCAGAAGAGGGGGCCAACACTGAAGCTTTCTTT.

This chain uses TRBV10-1 with TRBJ1-1; no firm D call. The CDR3 runs to 12 residues. V lost 6 bases and J 7 bases, leaving 12 bases between the germline ends. The germline V gene encodes CDR1 WNHNN and CDR2 SYGVQD (reference sequence). CDR3 region: CASSFPGNEAFF. The CDR3 DNA reads as TGCGCCAGCAGCTTTCCAGGAAATGAAGCTTTCTTT.

The chain combines TRBV7-3 with TRBJ2-1, with a possible D match to TRBD2 (6 bases). The germline gives CDR1 SGHTA, CDR2 FQGTGA. The CDR3 covers 14 residues. Trimming took off 2 bases at V and 6 bases at J, with 11 bases between the two ends. For the CDR3, the DNA is TGTGCCAGCAGCTTAGGGGGGTTCGGCAATGAGCAGTTCTTC. Its translation: CASSLGGFGNEQFF.

A few counts support this clone. DNA for the CDR3: TGTGCCAGCAGCTTAGTGGGACTAGCGGGGGACGAGGATACGCAGTATTTT. Its protein is CASSLVGLAGDEDTQYF. The chain uses TRBV13 and TRBJ2-3, with 14 nucleotides matching TRBD2. From germline, CDR1 is PRHDT and CDR2 FYEKMQ (reference sequence). V lost 1 base to trimming and J lost 6 bases; unmatched junction nucleotides: 6. The CDR3 is 17 residues long.

This chain links TRBV6-5 with TRBJ1-2, with D maybe TRBD1 (6 bases). V was shortened by 6 bases and J by 5 bases, with 19 bases between the two germline ends. From germline, CDR1 is MNHEY and CDR2 SVGAGI. This CDR3 region has 15 residues. CDR3 coding DNA: TGTGCCAGCAGGGCCTTTGTGGACAGCCCTTATGGCTACACCTTC. Translation gives CASRAFVDSPYGYTF.

The chain recombines TRBV15 with TRBJ1-2, with no clear D. The CDR3 extends over 15 amino acids. Germline CDR1 is LNHNV and CDR2 is YYDKDF (reference sequence). V was clipped by 0 bases and J by 2 bases, with 10 bases between them. The CDR3 reads CATSRDQRENYGYTF. CDR3 nucleotides: TGTGCCACCAGCAGAGATCAGAGGGAAAACTATGGCTACACCTTC.

The CDR3 here is CASSEGQGGSPLHF. CDR3 DNA sequence: TGTGCCAGCAGTGAAGGACAGGGGGGTTCACCCCTCCACTTT. The chain uses TRBV6-1 and TRBJ1-6; 9 nucleotides line up with TRBD1. Germline trimming cut 1 base from V and 9 bases from J; bases unmatched to any gene: 1. The CDR3 spans 14 residues. The germline CDR1 and CDR2 sequences are MNHNS and SASEGT.

The genes are TRBV21-1 and TRBJ2-7; TRBD2 reflects the table's D call only, with no check against the DNA. TRBV21-1 is deemed a pseudogene. The CDR3 runs 17 residues. CDR3 DNA sequence: TGTGCCAGCAGCAAAAATAAGCGGGAAAAGGTCTCCTACGAGCAGTACTTC. Translating it yields CASSKNKREKVSYEQYF.

The V and J genes are TRBV5-1 and TRBJ2-3; 15 bases line up with TRBD2. Germline V CDR1 and CDR2: SGHRS, YFSETQ. The CDR3 length is 16 residues. V gave up 3 bases and J gave up 6 bases; unmatched junction bases: 5. CDR3 nucleotides: TGCGCCAGCAGCTCGGGACTAGCGGGGGGCGGCGATACGCAGTATTTT. It is translated as CASSSGLAGGGDTQYF.

J is TRBJ1-3 and V is TRBV5-1; no clear D. Trimming took off 4 bases at V and 0 bases at J, with 11 bases between the two ends. From germline, CDR1 is SGHRS and CDR2 YFSETQ. The CDR3 is 15 residues long. CDR3 nucleotide sequence: TGCGCCAGCAGCGTTAGCCCCCCCTCTGGAAACACCATATATTTT. Translation: CASSVSPPSGNTIYF.

The chain is built from TRBV7-2 and TRBJ2-4, with D perhaps matching TRBD1 (5 bases). The CDR3 is 16 residues long. Germline CDR1 and CDR2: SGHTA and FQGNSA. The V end lost 1 base, the J end lost 1 base, and 11 bases lay between the germline ends. The CDR3 DNA reads as TGTGCCAGCAGCTTAGTAGGGGCCGGGGCCAAAAACATTCAGTACTTC. As protein: CASSLVGAGAKNIQYF.

In its sample, this clone was seen many times. At one end the junction does not follow the germline gene, possibly because of a read error. This same CDR3 is encoded by further DNA sequences in the sample. The chain joins TRBV5-1 to TRBJ1-4; no definite D call. In germline, CDR1 is SGHRS, CDR2 YFSETQ. The CDR3 runs 13 residues. The chain's CDR3 is CASSLVVEEKLFF. CDR3 sequence (DNA): TGTGCCAGCAGCTTGGTCGTGGAGGAAAAACTGTTTTTT.

The chain uses TRBV7-3 and TRBJ2-1; 10 bases agree with TRBD2. Germline CDR1 is SGHTA and CDR2 is FQGTGA. The CDR3 has 17 residues. The J segment lost 4 bases and the V segment lost 3 bases, leaving 9 bases of the junction unmatched. The CDR3 reads CASSLGTSVSMYNEQFF. In DNA, the CDR3 is TGTGCCAGCAGCTTGGGGACTAGCGTCTCGATGTACAATGAGCAGTTCTTC.

The gene calls are TRBV6-5 and TRBJ1-1, with D possibly TRBD1 on 6 matching bases. The CDR3 is made up of 15 amino acids. The germline V and J ends were trimmed by 5 bases and 2 bases, with 15 bases remaining between them. Germline CDR1 and CDR2: MNHEY and SVGAGI. The CDR3 coding sequence is TGTGCCAGCAGTCCCCACAGGGACCTTAACACTGAAGCTTTCTTT. This gives the protein CASSPHRDLNTEAFF.